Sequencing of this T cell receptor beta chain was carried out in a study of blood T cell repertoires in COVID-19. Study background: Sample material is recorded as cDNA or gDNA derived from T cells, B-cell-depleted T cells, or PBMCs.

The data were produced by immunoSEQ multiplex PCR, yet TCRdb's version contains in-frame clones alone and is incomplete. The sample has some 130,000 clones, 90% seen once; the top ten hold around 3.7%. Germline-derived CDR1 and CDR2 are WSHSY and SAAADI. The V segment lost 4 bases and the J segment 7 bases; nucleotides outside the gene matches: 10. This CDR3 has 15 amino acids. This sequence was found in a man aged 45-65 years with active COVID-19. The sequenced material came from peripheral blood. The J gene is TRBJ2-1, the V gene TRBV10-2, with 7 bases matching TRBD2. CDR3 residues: CASSVGLDSRNEQFF. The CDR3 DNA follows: TGCGCCAGCAGTGTCGGACTAGATTCTAGGAATGAGCAGTTCTTC.